This passage covers 25 T cell receptor beta chains from one sample sequenced in a study of T-cell memory formation after mild COVID-19 (dated by TCRdb to 2020 to 2022). The library was built by means of 5' RACE. Reads for this sample came from an Illumina NovaSeq 6000. TCRdb took the public reads, trimmed them with fastp at Q25, ran MiXCR for clone calling and kept in-frame beta chains. Rows are combined by CDR3 protein, so each entry shows the most common genes and DNA. The sample includes approximately 250,000 distinct CDR3 sequences, with over 15% observed a single time. The top ten hold roughly a fifth of the sample. The sequencing input was PBMCs or a T cell subset sorted from them (not recorded which). The receptors stem from a young man who had mild COVID-19 (a few samples of this study predate the infection). The sample titles of this study are shuffled in the database, so cell type and time point are left out; the donor was told from shared clones.

This clonotype was seen many times. The V gene is TRBV5-5, the J gene TRBJ1-1; unclear D gene. The CDR3 has 13 residues. CDR1 and CDR2 from the germline V gene are SGHKS and YYEKEE (reference sequence). Trimming took off 1 base at V and 4 bases at J, with 8 bases between the two ends. Here the CDR3 DNA reads TGTGCCAGCAGCTTGAGTCGGGGCACTGAAGCTTTCTTT. Amino acids: CASSLSRGTEAFF.

V usage is TRBV4-2 and J usage is TRBJ2-3; 9 nucleotides align to TRBD2. J gave up 4 bases and V 4 bases, and 3 bases lay outside the gene matches. The CDR3 extends over 14 amino acids. Germline V CDR1 and CDR2: LGHNA, YNFKEQ. The CDR3 here is CASSPERGADTQYF. As DNA, the CDR3 is TGTGCCAGCAGCCCGGAGCGGGGGGCAGATACGCAGTATTTT.

In its sample, this clonotype was seen a few times. The chain recombines TRBV20-1 with TRBJ2-1; D possibly uses TRBD1 or TRBD2 (5 bases each). CDR1 is DFQATT, CDR2 SNEGSKA, per germline (reference sequence). Trimming shortened V by 5 bases and J by 9 bases, and 23 bases separated the two germline ends. This CDR3 region has 15 residues. The CDR3: CSARSTLSLGAEQFF. The CDR3, as DNA: TGCAGTGCTCGAAGCACCCTGAGCCTCGGGGCTGAGCAGTTCTTC.

The chain joins TRBV5-6 to TRBJ2-5, with 9 bases fitting TRBD1. The CDR3 sequence is 14 residues long. V lost 4 bases, J lost 4 bases, and 5 bases stayed unmatched. CDR1 SGHDT and CDR2 YYEEEE come from the germline V gene. CDR3 amino acids: CASSHPGQGETQYF. The DNA of the CDR3 is TGTGCCAGCAGCCATCCGGGACAGGGAGAGACCCAGTACTTC.

CDR3 loop: CASSLRDIYEQYF. The CDR3, as DNA: TGCGCCAGCAGTCTCCGGGACATTTACGAGCAGTACTTC. The gene calls are TRBV4-1 and TRBJ2-7; perhaps TRBD1 as D (6 bases). Trimming pared 6 bases from V and 4 bases from J, leaving 13 bases between. The CDR3 totals 13 residues. CDR1 MGHRA and CDR2 YSYEKL come from the germline V gene.

This clonotype has only a few counts. The chain is built from TRBV5-1 and TRBJ1-1, with TRBD1 matching 7 bases. Germline CDR1 is SGHRS and CDR2 is YFSETQ. Trimming at V came to 4 bases and at J to 4 bases, leaving 7 bases not matched to a gene. This CDR3 has 14 amino acids. CDR3 sequence reads: CASSAIPGGTEAFF. Here the CDR3 DNA reads TGCGCCAGCAGCGCAATCCCAGGGGGCACTGAAGCTTTCTTT. The complete variable domain, with remaining parts taken from reference TRBV5-1 and TRBJ1-1, reads KAGVTQTPRYLIKTRGQQVTLSCSPISGHRSVSWYQQTPGQGLQFLFEYFSETQRNKGNFPGRFSGRQFSNSRSEMNVSTLELGDSALYLCASSAIPGGTEAFFGQGTRLTVV.

This clonotype was counted at least ten times. This rearrangement joins TRBV12-3 or TRBV12-4 to TRBJ2-2; D remains unclear. The V end was cut by 2 bases, the J end by 3 bases, with 7 bases between. The CDR3 runs 14 residues. This chain's CDR3 is CASSLLEDTGELFF. The DNA of the CDR3 is TGTGCCAGCAGTTTACTTGAAGACACCGGGGAGCTGTTTTTT.

The rearrangement joins TRBV9 to TRBJ2-3, with 9 bases lining up with TRBD2. The CDR3 covers 15 residues. CDR1 and CDR2 (germline): SGDLS, YYNGEE. V lost 1 base and J lost 5; bases outside the gene matches: 5. CDR3: CASSVLAGMGDTQYF. CDR3 DNA sequence: TGTGCCAGCAGCGTACTAGCGGGGATGGGAGATACGCAGTATTTT.

The chain couples TRBV12-3 or TRBV12-4 to TRBJ1-2; D not resolved. CDR3 length equals 14 residues. The V gene lost 5 bases and the J gene lost 7 bases, with 17 bases spanning the gap. The DNA for the CDR3 is TGTGCCAGCAGTCCCCTCAGAGGGCCCGGTGGCTACACCTTC. Translating it yields CASSPLRGPGGYTF.

This clonotype was seen a handful of times. The CDR3 nucleotides are TGTGCCAGCAGCTCCGGTAGCGAGCAGTACGTC. It specifies CASSSGSEQYV. The chain uses TRBV5-6 and TRBJ2-7; no firm D call. The CDR3 has 11 amino acids. Per germline, CDR1 SGHDT and CDR2 YYEEEE. Deletions cut 3 bases from V and 6 bases from J, with 7 bases between.

This clonotype has just a few counts. The rearrangement links TRBV7-2 to TRBJ2-1; 9 bases agree with TRBD2. The CDR3 has 14 amino acids. Germline values: CDR1 SGHTA, CDR2 FQGNSA. The trim removed 5 bases at V and 9 bases at J, leaving 8 bases unmatched. CDR3 protein: CASSAPGTSSEQFF. For the CDR3, the DNA is TGTGCCAGCAGCGCCCCCGGGACTAGCAGTGAGCAGTTCTTC.

The J gene is TRBJ2-2, the V gene TRBV5-1; D unclear. The V gene lost 3 bases and the J gene lost 5 bases, with 14 bases spanning the gap. Germline-derived CDR1 and CDR2 are SGHRS and YFSETQ. The CDR3 runs to 15 residues. CDR3 region: CASSSPERWTGELFF. CDR3 sequence (DNA): TGCGCCAGCAGCTCCCCCGAGAGGTGGACCGGGGAGCTGTTTTTT. The variable domain in full, with the rest retrieved from reference TRBV5-1 and TRBJ2-2, is KAGVTQTPRYLIKTRGQQVTLSCSPISGHRSVSWYQQTPGQGLQFLFEYFSETQRNKGNFPGRFSGRQFSNSRSEMNVSTLELGDSALYLCASSSPERWTGELFFGEGSRLTVL.

This clonotype has a handful of counts. The chain employs TRBV7-9 and TRBJ1-2, with a weak D call TRBD1 (5 bases). There are 15 residues in the CDR3. The V end was cut by 5 bases, the J end by 7 bases, with 20 bases between. Germline V gives CDR1 SEHNR, CDR2 FQNEAQ (reference sequence). The CDR3 sequence: CASSRTGTRTVGYTF. CDR3 DNA: TGTGCCAGCAGCCGAACCGGGACCCGGACCGTTGGCTACACCTTC.

This clonotype has more than one count but fewer than ten. The chain employs TRBV12-3 or TRBV12-4 and TRBJ1-2, with 8 bases that match TRBD1. Trimming removed 3 bases from V and 3 bases from J; junction bases left unmatched: 6. This CDR3 region has 15 residues. DNA for the CDR3: TGTGCCAGCAGTTTCCTCGGACAGGGATACTATGGCTACACCTTC. Protein sequence: CASSFLGQGYYGYTF.

This clonotype was detected a few times. The CDR3 bases are TGTGCCAGCGTTGGGAATATCCAGGGCGCCTACAATGAGCAGTTCTTC. Translated: CASVGNIQGAYNEQFF. The chain links TRBV5-5 to TRBJ2-1; D may be TRBD1 (5 bases). With 7 bases removed from V and 2 bases from J, the gap between germline ends came to 19 bases. CDR1 is SGHKS, CDR2 YYEKEE, per germline (reference sequence). The CDR3 spans 16 residues.

CDR3 nucleotide sequence: TGTGCCAGCAGCAGGACAGGGAAGGGTGGCCAGTACTTC. It translates to CASSRTGKGGQYF. This chain links TRBV7-9 with TRBJ2-5, with 8 positions matching TRBD1. V shed 5 bases and J 10 bases; nucleotides not matched to a gene: 9. From germline, CDR1 is SEHNR and CDR2 FQNEAQ (reference sequence). CDR3 length equals 13 residues.

The V call is TRBV15, the J call TRBJ2-3; D unclear. The V end lost 3 bases, the J end lost 3 bases, and 19 bases lay between the germline ends. CDR1 and CDR2 from the germline V gene are LNHNV and YYDKDF (reference sequence). The CDR3 length is 17 residues. CDR3 sequence reads: CATSRPPTTRSTDTQYF. CDR3 DNA sequence: TGTGCCACCAGCAGGCCTCCGACGACCCGCTCGACAGATACGCAGTATTTT.

The chain employs TRBV3-1 and TRBJ1-2, with D hard to call. Trimming took 8 bases from V and 6 from J, leaving 13 bases between them. The CDR3 is 12 amino acids. The germline V gene has CDR1 LGHDT and CDR2 YNNKEL (reference sequence). CDR3 sequence reads: CASGKGFDGYTF. For the CDR3, the DNA is TGTGCCAGCGGAAAGGGCTTCGATGGCTACACCTTC.

This clonotype appeared a few times. This chain uses TRBV27 with TRBJ1-2; D might be TRBD1 (5 bases). V was cut by 3 bases and J by 4 bases, with 12 bases left in between. CDR3 size: 14 residues. Germline CDR1 and CDR2: MNHEY and SMNVEV (reference sequence). This chain's CDR3 is CASSLYAGLYGYTF. The CDR3 region has the DNA TGTGCCAGCAGTTTGTACGCGGGACTCTATGGCTACACCTTC.

The chain combines TRBV25-1 with TRBJ2-3; D is possibly TRBD2 (6 bases). This CDR3 is built from 16 residues. Germline-derived CDR1 and CDR2 are MGHDK and SYGVNS. Trimming took off 3 bases at V and 2 bases at J, with 15 bases between the two ends. The CDR3 spells CASSDPGSGLTDTQYF. The CDR3 bases are TGTGCCAGCAGTGATCCGGGTAGCGGACTCACAGATACGCAGTATTTT.

This rearrangement joins TRBV28 to TRBJ2-2; D is ambiguous. Trimming cost V 1 base and J 9 bases, with 3 bases left between them. The CDR3 loop spans 11 amino acids. The germline V gene has CDR1 MDHEN and CDR2 SYDVKM. CDR3 in amino acids: CASSLFRELFF. Here the CDR3 DNA reads TGTGCCAGCAGTTTATTTAGGGAGCTGTTTTTT.

The rearrangement joins TRBV20-1 to TRBJ2-4; D perhaps matches TRBD1 (5 bases). CDR1 and CDR2 (germline): DFQATT, SNEGSKA (reference sequence). The CDR3 loop spans 13 amino acids. With 6 bases removed from V and 0 bases from J, the gap between germline ends came to 9 bases. The CDR3 nucleotides read TGCAGTGCCTTACAGGTAGCCAAAAACATTCAGTACTTC. Its protein is CSALQVAKNIQYF.

The chain is built from TRBV29-1 and TRBJ2-7; 9 bases map to TRBD1. With 8 bases clipped from V and 5 bases from J, the junction kept 13 bases outside the gene matches. This CDR3 comprises 14 residues. CDR1 is SQVTM and CDR2 is ANQGSEA in the germline V gene. This chain's CDR3 is CSFRLPGQGNEQYF. Here the CDR3 DNA reads TGCAGCTTTCGCCTACCGGGACAGGGTAACGAGCAGTACTTC.

The sample holds many counts of this clonotype. The chain couples TRBV5-1 to TRBJ2-3, with D tentatively TRBD1 (6 bases). The CDR3 consists of 14 residues. V was shortened by 0 bases and J by 4 bases, with 9 bases between the two germline ends. Germline V lookup: CDR1 SGHRS, CDR2 YFSETQ. The CDR3 is CASSLGTGSDTQYF. As DNA, the CDR3 is TGCGCCAGCAGCTTGGGAACAGGGTCAGATACGCAGTATTTT. The full variable domain, completed using reference TRBV5-1 and TRBJ2-3, is KAGVTQTPRYLIKTRGQQVTLSCSPISGHRSVSWYQQTPGQGLQFLFEYFSETQRNKGNFPGRFSGRQFSNSRSEMNVSTLELGDSALYLCASSLGTGSDTQYFGPGTRLTVL.

The chain employs TRBV19 and TRBJ1-1, with D tentatively TRBD1 (6 bases). V lost 8 bases to trimming and J lost 2 bases, with 24 bases between them. The CDR3 covers 17 residues. Germline V gives CDR1 LNHDA, CDR2 SQIVND (reference sequence). CDR3 sequence reads: CASVRDATGYANTEAFF. CDR3 DNA: TGTGCCAGTGTTCGGGACGCGACAGGATATGCTAACACTGAAGCTTTCTTT.